The 23 T cell receptor beta chains in this list originate from one sample, sequenced in a study of T-cell memory formation after mild COVID-19. MiXCR was run by TCRdb on the 5' RACE reads, yielding one entry per CDR3 protein. The sample consists of 250,000 to 300,000 distinct CDR3 sequences, roughly 16% of them appearing once. The sample consisted of PBMCs or a T cell subset sorted from them (not recorded which). The receptors were sampled from a man aged 18-30 years who had mild COVID-19 (a few samples of this study predate the infection). Cell type and time point are not known.

The CDR3 nucleotides are TGCGCCAGCAGCCACTCCCTCGGGCCCCGCCGCGAGCAGTTCTTC. Translation gives CASSHSLGPRREQFF. The chain is built from TRBV4-1 and TRBJ2-1; D call uncertain. The germline CDR1 and CDR2 sequences are MGHRA and YSYEKL. Trimming left V 3 bases short and J 10 bases short, with 19 bases between. The CDR3 covers 15 residues.

The table lists this clonotype with many counts. V gene TRBV5-1 combines with J gene TRBJ2-3, with a weak D call TRBD2 (7 bases). Germline lookup yields CDR1 SGHRS and CDR2 YFSETQ. The length of the CDR3 is 14 residues. V shed 2 bases and J shed 5 bases, with 12 bases lying between them. CDR3 sequence (DNA): TGCGCCAGCAGCTTAGGGGGGGCCCAAGATACGCAGTATTTT. This translates into CASSLGGAQDTQYF.

This clonotype came up a few times. The chain combines TRBV20-1 with TRBJ2-3; 9 positions agree with TRBD2. From germline, CDR1 is DFQATT and CDR2 SNEGSKA (reference sequence). J lost 1 base, V lost 5 bases, and 7 bases had no gene match. The CDR3 contains 15 residues. For the CDR3, the DNA is TGCAGTGCTGAGAGTGCTAGCGGGGGCACAGATACGCAGTATTTT. Protein sequence: CSAESASGGTDTQYF.

This clonotype was counted at least ten times. The chain links TRBV5-4 to TRBJ1-5; D not certain. V lost 1 base and J lost 1, with 6 bases in between. This CDR3 has 14 amino acids. Germline lookup yields CDR1 SGHNT and CDR2 YYREEE (reference sequence). The CDR3: CASSLSGSNQPQHF. The CDR3 DNA reads TGTGCCAGCAGCTTGAGTGGCAGCAATCAGCCCCAGCATTTT.

The sample holds a few counts of this clonotype. The J gene is TRBJ2-5, the V gene TRBV5-1; D unclear. V lost 9 bases to trimming and J lost 2 bases, with 14 bases between them. This CDR3 has 13 residues. CDR1 SGHRS and CDR2 YFSETQ come from the germline V gene. The CDR3 here is CATARTPQETQYF. CDR3 bases: TGCGCCACCGCCCGAACCCCTCAAGAGACCCAGTACTTC. The variable domain in full, with the rest retrieved from reference TRBV5-1 and TRBJ2-5, is KAGVTQTPRYLIKTRGQQVTLSCSPISGHRSVSWYQQTPGQGLQFLFEYFSETQRNKGNFPGRFSGRQFSNSRSEMNVSTLELGDSALYLCATARTPQETQYFGPGTRLLVL.

The V and J genes are TRBV11-2 and TRBJ1-2; D remains ambiguous. Germline-derived CDR1 and CDR2 are SGHAT and FQNNGV. The CDR3 sequence is 15 residues long. Deletions cut 1 base from V and 2 bases from J, with 11 bases between. CDR3 residues: CASSLGGGLNYGYTF. CDR3 coding DNA: TGTGCCAGCAGCTTAGGGGGTGGCTTAAACTATGGCTACACCTTC.

This clonotype was counted many times. The chain employs TRBV6-2 or TRBV6-3 and TRBJ2-7, with D possibly being TRBD1 or TRBD2 (5 bases each). The CDR3 covers 14 residues. Per germline, CDR1 MNHEY and CDR2 SVGEGT. Trimming left V 2 bases short and J 2 bases short, with 10 bases between. The CDR3 reads CASSYGTTTYEQYV. The DNA of the CDR3 is TGTGCCAGCAGTTACGGGACGACTACCTACGAGCAGTACGTC.

V is TRBV20-1 and J is TRBJ2-1; D unclear. Germline CDR1 DFQATT, CDR2 SNEGSKA (reference sequence). The CDR3 consists of 15 residues. V lost 0 bases to trimming and J lost 0 bases, with 9 bases between them. DNA for the CDR3: TGCAGTGCTAGAGATACCCCATACTCCTACAATGAGCAGTTCTTC. The encoded protein is CSARDTPYSYNEQFF.

The chain couples TRBV24-1 to TRBJ2-2, with 8 bases that match TRBD1. Trimming removed 4 bases from V and 6 bases from J; junction bases left unmatched: 9. The germline gives CDR1 KGHDR, CDR2 SFDVKD. The CDR3 spans 16 residues. This CDR3 reads CATSDWDRTFSGELFF. DNA of the CDR3: TGTGCCACCAGTGACTGGGACAGGACCTTTTCCGGGGAGCTGTTTTTT.

The rearrangement joins TRBV4-1 to TRBJ1-2; perhaps TRBD1 as D (5 bases). V was pared by 5 bases and J by 13 bases, with 14 bases between. CDR1 MGHRA and CDR2 YSYEKL come from the germline V gene. The CDR3 consists of 11 residues. This CDR3 is CASSWLGGLTF. CDR3 nucleotides: TGCGCCAGCAGCTGGTTGGGGGGTCTCACCTTC.

This CDR3 is CAAISRDRGYTF. The CDR3 nucleotides read TGTGCCGCAATCAGTAGGGACAGAGGCTACACCTTC. V usage is TRBV10-3 and J usage is TRBJ1-2; the match to TRBD1 covers 7 bases. J was trimmed by 8 bases and V by 11 bases; bases with no gene match: 11. CDR3 length: 12 residues. Germline CDR1 ENHRY, CDR2 SYGVKD.

The chain carries TRBV29-1 and TRBJ1-1; D is unresolved. The CDR3 covers 14 residues. The germline gives CDR1 SQVTM, CDR2 ANQGSEA. V dropped 2 bases and J dropped 3 bases, with 13 bases sitting between them. The CDR3 DNA reads TGCAGCGTTGAAATAGCGGGAAAGTACACTGAAGCTTTCTTT. Translated: CSVEIAGKYTEAFF. The variable domain in full, with the rest retrieved from reference TRBV29-1 and TRBJ1-1, is SAVISQKPSRDICQRGTSLTIQCQVDSQVTMMFWYRQQPGQSLTLIATANQGSEATYESGFVIDKFPISRPNLTFSTLTVSNMSPEDSSIYLCSVEIAGKYTEAFFGQGTRLTVV.

The sample holds a few counts of this clonotype. The chain's CDR3 is CASSDQIAGAGNEQFF. The CDR3 nucleotides are TGTGCCAGCAGTGACCAGATAGCGGGGGCCGGTAATGAGCAGTTCTTC. The rearrangement joins TRBV2 to TRBJ2-1; 9 nucleotides align to TRBD2. The CDR3 is 16 residues long. CDR1 and CDR2 from the germline V gene are SNHLY and FYNNEI. V lost 3 bases, J lost 7 bases, and 10 bases stayed unmatched.

This clonotype appeared a few times. The genes are TRBV6-2 or TRBV6-3 and TRBJ2-3; D is unresolved. Germline values: CDR1 MNHEY, CDR2 SVGEGT. V was cut by 1 base and J by 7 bases, with 12 bases left in between. The CDR3 totals 14 residues. CDR3 coding DNA: TGTGCCAGCAGTTACTACGAGAACACTTATACGCAGTATTTT. The encoded protein is CASSYYENTYTQYF.

This chain uses TRBV7-3 with TRBJ2-4; no clear D gene. Germline CDR1 and CDR2: SGHTA and FQGTGA. The CDR3 is 12 residues long. Trimming removed 2 bases from V and 8 bases from J, with 7 bases in between. CDR3 sequence (DNA): TGTGCCAGCAGCTTAGACGGCGACATTCAGTACTTC. Protein sequence: CASSLDGDIQYF.

V and J are TRBV7-2 and TRBJ2-3, with TRBD2 matching 9 bases. V dropped 3 bases and J dropped 1; count of bases not matched to a gene: 11. Germline values: CDR1 SGHTA, CDR2 FQGNSA. The CDR3 has 18 residues. DNA for the CDR3: TGTGCCAGCAGCTTCCCTGGTAGCGGGGGCGAGCGCACAGATACGCAGTATTTT. It codes for CASSFPGSGGERTDTQYF.

This clonotype has a handful of counts. The chain has TRBV9 and TRBJ1-1, with D possibly being TRBD1 (5 bases). Germline CDR1 is SGDLS and CDR2 is YYNGEE. This CDR3 has 13 amino acids. Trimming removed 7 bases from V and 4 bases from J, with 14 bases in between. The CDR3 protein is CASGRGGGTEAFF. The CDR3 DNA is TGTGCCAGCGGCCGGGGGGGAGGCACTGAAGCTTTCTTT.

This clonotype has just a few counts. This rearrangement joins TRBV4-1 to TRBJ2-5; possibly TRBD1 or TRBD2 for D (5 bases each). Germline CDR1 and CDR2: MGHRA and YSYEKL. The CDR3 has 14 residues. V was trimmed by 1 base and J by 6 bases, leaving 12 bases between them. CDR3 residues: CASSQGGSSQTQYF. CDR3 nucleotides: TGCGCCAGCAGCCAAGGGGGGAGCAGCCAGACCCAGTACTTC.

This clonotype was seen a few times. The gene calls are TRBV6-5 and TRBJ2-7; D is undetermined. Germline CDR1 reads MNHEY; CDR2 reads SVGAGI. The CDR3 is 14 amino acids. Trimming shortened V by 6 bases and J by 6 bases, and 18 bases separated the two germline ends. CDR3 nucleotides: TGTGCCAGCAGCCCCAGTGGGTTGGCTACCGAGCAGTACTTC. The encoded protein is CASSPSGLATEQYF.

This clonotype came up a few times. V gene TRBV5-5 combines with J gene TRBJ1-2; D is undetermined. Trimming cost V 0 bases and J 3 bases, with 3 bases left between them. The CDR3 extends over 12 amino acids. Germline loops: CDR1 SGHKS, CDR2 YYEKEE (reference sequence). The CDR3 nucleotides read TGTGCCAGCAGCTTGGAGGACTATGGCTACACCTTC. This gives the protein CASSLEDYGYTF. Combining the CDR3 with reference TRBV5-5 and TRBJ1-2 gives the whole variable domain DAGVTQSPTHLIKTRGQQVTLRCSPISGHKSVSWYQQVLGQGPQFIFQYYEKEERGRGNFPDRFSARQFPNYSSELNVNALLLGDSALYLCASSLEDYGYTFGSGTRLTVV.

The chain recombines TRBV5-1 with TRBJ1-1, with D hard to call. The CDR3 contains 15 residues. V shed 4 bases and J shed 0 bases, with 13 bases lying between them. CDR1 is SGHRS, CDR2 YFSETQ, per germline. CDR3 region: CASSPKGGMNTEAFF. The CDR3 DNA reads TGCGCCAGCAGCCCCAAAGGAGGGATGAACACTGAAGCTTTCTTT.

This clonotype was seen more than once but under ten times. The V and J genes are TRBV9 and TRBJ2-5, with 9 bases matching TRBD2. The V gene's germline CDR1 is SGDLS and CDR2 YYNGEE. The CDR3 has 14 amino acids. Losses at the gene ends were 5 bases for V and 4 bases for J; bases not matched to a gene: 6. CDR3 in DNA: TGTGCCAGCAGTGGCGGGGGGGCCGGAGAGACCCAGTACTTC. This sequence encodes CASSGGGAGETQYF.

This clonotype was seen only a few times. The chain employs TRBV20-1 and TRBJ2-2, with 15 bases matching TRBD2. This CDR3 comprises 17 residues. In germline, CDR1 is DFQATT, CDR2 SNEGSKA (reference sequence). J was trimmed by 4 bases and V by 5 bases; bases with no gene match: 8. CDR3 amino acids: CSAEGLAGGSVTGELFF. CDR3 DNA sequence: TGCAGTGCTGAGGGACTAGCGGGGGGATCTGTCACCGGGGAGCTGTTTTTT.